The rows below give T cell receptor beta chains drawn from one sample of a study of T cell changes during pregnancy in multiple sclerosis. The repertoire was sequenced with immunoSEQ multiplex PCR; TCRdb's copy has only in-frame clones and lacks some. This table has some 130,000 clones, 95% to 98% appearing once. The sequences come from peripheral blood, collected after pregnancy. Every receptor here comes from a female donor with multiple sclerosis, enrolled in a pregnancy study. Each CDR3 is given with its conserved first and last residue. A D gene is named only where the DNA matches it firmly. Clone size is given for some rows only: seen once, a few or many times, or a class if the clone is expanded.

TRBV10-3,TRBD2,-,TRBJ2-1,TGTGCCATCAGAGGTAGCGGGGAATACAATGAGCAGTTCTTC,CAIRGSGEYNEQFF
TRBV19,-,-,TRBJ2-7,TGTGCCAGTAGTATAGTGTCAGGGGTCGTATACGAGCAGTACTTC,CASSIVSGVVYEQYF
TRBV7-6,TRBD1,-,TRBJ2-1,TGTGCCAGCAGCTTACGGGACAGTTACAATGAGCAGTTCTTC,CASSLRDSYNEQFF
TRBV6-1,-,-,TRBJ1-3,TGTGCCAGCAGCGCTGACAGCCACTCTGGAAACACCATATATTTT,CASSADSHSGNTIYF
TRBV5-1,-,-,TRBJ2-3,TGCGCCAGCAGTCCAGACGGGGATACGCAGTATTTT,CASSPDGDTQYF
TRBV2,-,-,TRBJ2-1,TGTGCCAGCAGTGAAGAACTAGTACAGCAGTTCTTC,CASSEELVQQFF
TRBV5-8,-,-,TRBJ2-7,TGTGCCAGCAGCTCCACAGGGATCCACGAGCAGTACTTC,CASSSTGIHEQYF
TRBV6-6,-,-,TRBJ1-2,TGTGCCAGCAGTTACTCACGACAGCCTAACTATGGCTACACCTTC,CASSYSRQPNYGYTF
TRBV6-5,TRBD1,-,TRBJ1-2,TGTGCCAGCAGTTACCTGGTGACAGGGGTCCTCTATGGCTACACCTTC,CASSYLVTGVLYGYTF
TRBV2,TRBD1,-,TRBJ2-7,TGTGCCAGCAGTGAGTCTGACAGGGGGTACTTC,CASSESDRGYF
TRBV5-6,-,-,TRBJ2-2,TGTGCCAGCAGCTTGGGCGTGGACACCGGGGAGCTGTTTTTT,CASSLGVDTGELFF
TRBV9,TRBD1,-,TRBJ2-7,TGTGCCAGCAGCGGCCGGGACAGGAATCACGAGCAGTACTTC,CASSGRDRNHEQYF
TRBV11-3,-,-,TRBJ2-7,TGTGCCAGCAGCCACCCGGACACAAGGCCCCAGCCGATCTACGAGCAGTACTTC,CASSHPDTRPQPIYEQYF
TRBV11-2,-,-,TRBJ1-3,TGTGCCAGCAGCTTAGGCAGCTCTGGAAACACCATATATTTT,CASSLGSSGNTIYF
TRBV6-6,TRBD2,-,TRBJ2-1,TGTGCCAGCCGAATGGGGCCCGGGAGGGCCACTTATGAGCAGTTCTTC,CASRMGPGRATYEQFF
TRBV29-1,TRBD1,-,TRBJ2-7,TGCAGCGTGGGTCAGGGGGCGCGCTACGAGCAGTACTTC,CSVGQGARYEQYF
TRBV5-5,TRBD2,-,TRBJ2-7,TGTGCCAGCAGCTTGGAGGTCCGGGGCGGGAGTTTCCGCGAGCAGTACTTC,CASSLEVRGGSFREQYF
TRBV28,-,few,TRBJ2-1,TGTGCCAGCAGTGTCGCGTCCCACAATGAGCAGTTCTTC,CASSVASHNEQFF
TRBV5-1,TRBD2,-,TRBJ2-1,TGCGCCAGCAGCTTGTCTCTAGCGGGGACCCTTAGGCAGTTCTTC,CASSLSLAGTLRQFF
TRBV10-3,-,-,TRBJ2-7,TGTGCCACCAACGGCAGGGGCATCTACGAGCAGTACTTC,CATNGRGIYEQYF
TRBV10-2,-,once,TRBJ2-7,TGCGCCAGCAGCTCTACGGGGACATACGAGCAGTACTTC,CASSSTGTYEQYF
TRBV19,TRBD1,few,TRBJ1-3,TGTGCCAGTAGTACGACAGGGACCCGCTCTGGAAACACCATATATTTT,CASSTTGTRSGNTIYF
TRBV28,TRBD1,once,TRBJ2-3,TGTGCCAGCAGTCCTCCCGGTATCTGGGCAGGGGGTATCACAGATACGCAGTATTTT,CASSPPGIWAGGITDTQYF
TRBV13,TRBD1,once,TRBJ2-5,TGTGCCAGCTCGCTTGACAGGGATAAGACCCAGTACTTC,CASSLDRDKTQYF
TRBV19,TRBD2,-,TRBJ2-3,TGTGCCAGTAGTATAACTAGCGGGGGCACAGATACGCAGTATTTT,CASSITSGGTDTQYF
TRBV7-9,-,-,TRBJ1-2,TGTGCCAGCAGCTTAGTAGGGGCTCAGGATGGCTACACCTTC,CASSLVGAQDGYTF
TRBV28,TRBD2,-,TRBJ2-7,TGTGCCAGCAGTCCTCTAGCGGGGCTACCCTACGAGCAGTACTTC,CASSPLAGLPYEQYF
TRBV9,-,-,TRBJ2-1,TGTGCCAGCAGCTCCCGGGATTACTCATTGAGTGAGCAGTTCTTC,CASSSRDYSLSEQFF
TRBV11-2,TRBD2,once,TRBJ2-1,TGTGCCAGCAGCTCCGCTAGCGGATACAATGAGCAGTTCTTC,CASSSASGYNEQFF
TRBV27,TRBD1,once,TRBJ2-7,TGTGCCAGCAGTTTAGGGGGACAGAGCTACGAGCAGTACTTC,CASSLGGQSYEQYF
TRBV28,TRBD2,-,TRBJ2-1,TGTGCCAGCACGGCTCCCGGGAGGGACAATGAGCAGTTCTTC,CASTAPGRDNEQFF
TRBV9,TRBD2,-,TRBJ2-2,TGTGCCAGCAGCCCCGTGACTAGCTCGTATAAGAACACCGGGGAGCTGTTTTTT,CASSPVTSSYKNTGELFF
TRBV5-6,-,-,TRBJ1-4,TGTGCCAGCAGCTTGGCTGTAGATGAAAAACTGTTTTTT,CASSLAVDEKLFF
TRBV7-3,-,-,TRBJ2-2,TGTGCCAGCAGCCCCCGGGCGGGCACCGGGGAGCTGTTTTTT,CASSPRAGTGELFF
TRBV5-1,TRBD2,-,TRBJ2-3,TGCGCCAGCAGCTTGGGACTAGCGGGAGTTACAGATACGCAGTATTTT,CASSLGLAGVTDTQYF
TRBV5-1,TRBD1,-,TRBJ2-2,TGCGCCAGCAGCGGACACGCGGGGACAGGGAGCGCCGGGGAGCTGTTTTTT,CASSGHAGTGSAGELFF
TRBV28,-,-,TRBJ2-1,TGTGCCAGCAGTTCTCAGGGGAATGAGCAGTTCTTC,CASSSQGNEQFF
TRBV6-1,TRBD2,-,TRBJ2-3,TGTGCCAGCAGTGGGGGACTAGCGCGAAGCACAGATACGCAGTATTTT,CASSGGLARSTDTQYF
TRBV27,-,-,TRBJ2-7,TGTGCCAGCAGTTTGACACCCGGGACTCCTATATTGCTTCCCCACGAGCAGTACTTC,CASSLTPGTPILLPHEQYF